This TCR beta chain stems from a study of beta chain features in type 1 diabetes. Study-level points and caveats: Shorter TCRB CDR3s, moderately but significantly so, were found in Type 1 diabetes patients in all four CD4+ subsets.

Regarding this clone: Its antigen is unidentified.

Expressed TCRB transcripts were sequenced after all isolated RNA was converted to cDNA. Measured with immunoSEQ multiplex PCR; TCRdb has only the in-frame clones, and not every one. The repertoire holds 300,000 to 400,000 clones, with 9.3% as singletons. Sequencing used central memory CD4+ T cells from blood. The sequence was obtained from a man aged 30 to 45 with type 1 diabetes.

CDR3 sequence reads: CASSPETRSSYNEQFF. DNA for the CDR3: TGCGCCAGCAGCCCGGAAACACGCTCCTCCTACAATGAGCAGTTCTTC. The J gene is TRBJ2-1, the V gene TRBV5-1; unclear D gene. The CDR3 sequence is 16 residues long. Trimming stripped 4 bases from V and 0 bases from J, with 14 bases between. Germline CDR1 and CDR2: SGHRS and YFSETQ.